The clone carrying this T cell receptor (beta chain) was observed at least ten times. Its cognate antigen is unknown. One entry per CDR3 protein, called by TCRdb with MiXCR from the 5' RACE reads. The sample yields a few hundred thousand distinct CDR3 sequences, over 5% seen once. V lost 10 bases and J 3 bases, leaving 12 bases between the germline ends. There are 12 residues in the CDR3. This record comes from a study of identical twins. Study observations and caveats: Modeled out-of-frame TCR alpha sharing in monozygotic twins fell below observed levels. Zero-insertion analyses were open to partial confounding by invariant MAIT and iNKT cells.

The same specimen was also included in a second study, on T cells expressing NK-cell markers. As that study records: All TCR beta repertoires analysed originated from sorted CD3+CD56+NKG2C+, CD3+CD56+NKG2C- and CD3+CD56-NKG2C+ T cells.

The chain is built from TRBV12-3 or TRBV12-4 and TRBJ1-1; D uncertain. This receptor was taken from a woman aged 18-35 years in good health. The sample taken for sequencing was CD8+ T cells sorted from blood. Here the CDR3 DNA reads TGTGCCACTCGTGCCTTGGACACTGAAGCTTTCTTT. This codes for CATRALDTEAFF.